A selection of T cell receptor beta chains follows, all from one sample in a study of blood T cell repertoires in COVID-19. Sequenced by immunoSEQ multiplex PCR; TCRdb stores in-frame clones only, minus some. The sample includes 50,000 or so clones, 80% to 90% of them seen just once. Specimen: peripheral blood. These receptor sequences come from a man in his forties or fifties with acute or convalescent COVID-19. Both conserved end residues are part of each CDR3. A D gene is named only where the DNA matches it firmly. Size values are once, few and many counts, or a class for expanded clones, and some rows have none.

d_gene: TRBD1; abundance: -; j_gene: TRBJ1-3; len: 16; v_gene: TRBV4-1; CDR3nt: TGCGCCAGCAGCCAACCGACAGGGTCGCCTGGAAACACCATATATTTT; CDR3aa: CASSQPTGSPGNTIYF
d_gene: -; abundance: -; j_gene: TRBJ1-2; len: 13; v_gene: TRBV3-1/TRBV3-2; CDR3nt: TGTGCCAGCAGCCCGACGGGAGGGAACGGCTACACCTTC; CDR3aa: CASSPTGGNGYTF
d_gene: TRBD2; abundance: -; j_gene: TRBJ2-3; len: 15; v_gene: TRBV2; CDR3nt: TGTGCCAGCAGTGAAGAGGCGGGGGGCTCAGATACGCAGTATTTT; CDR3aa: CASSEEAGGSDTQYF
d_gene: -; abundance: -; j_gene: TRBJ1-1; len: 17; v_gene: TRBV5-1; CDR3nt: TGCGCCAGCAGCAAGGGACCCCTAGGGGGGGCGAACACTGAAGCTTTCTTT; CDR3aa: CASSKGPLGGANTEAFF
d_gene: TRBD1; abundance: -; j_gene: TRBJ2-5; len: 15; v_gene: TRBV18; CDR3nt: TGTGCCAGCTCACCACCGGGACAGCTATCGGAGACCCAGTACTTC; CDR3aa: CASSPPGQLSETQYF
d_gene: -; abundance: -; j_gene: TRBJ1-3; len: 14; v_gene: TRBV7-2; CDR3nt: TGTGCCAGCAGCTTACTCGGGGTTGGAAACACCATATATTTT; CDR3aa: CASSLLGVGNTIYF
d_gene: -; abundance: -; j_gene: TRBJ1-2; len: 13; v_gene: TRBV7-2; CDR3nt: TGTGCCAGCAGCTTAGCGGCCAGGGTCGGCTACACCTTC; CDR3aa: CASSLAARVGYTF
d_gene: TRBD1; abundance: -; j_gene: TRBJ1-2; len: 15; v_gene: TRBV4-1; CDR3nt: TGCGCCAGCAGCCAAGACGGACAGGGAACCTATGGCTACACCTTC; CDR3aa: CASSQDGQGTYGYTF
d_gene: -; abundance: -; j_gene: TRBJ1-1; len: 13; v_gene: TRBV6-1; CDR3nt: TGTGCCAGCGATCAGGGGAAGTACACTGAAGCTTTCTTT; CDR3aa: CASDQGKYTEAFF
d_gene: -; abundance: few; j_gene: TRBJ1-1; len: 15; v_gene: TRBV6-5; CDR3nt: TGTGCCAGCAGGAACTTAAAGAGGGTGAACACTGAAGCTTTCTTT; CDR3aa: CASRNLKRVNTEAFF
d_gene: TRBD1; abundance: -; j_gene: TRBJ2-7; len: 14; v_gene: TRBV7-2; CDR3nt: TGTGCCAGCAGCGCAAGGGACAGGGGGCGCGAGCAGTACTTC; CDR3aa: CASSARDRGREQYF
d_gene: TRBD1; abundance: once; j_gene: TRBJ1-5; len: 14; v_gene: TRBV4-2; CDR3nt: TGTGCCAGCAGCCCCGACAGGGGGCGACAGCCCCAGCATTTT; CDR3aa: CASSPDRGRQPQHF
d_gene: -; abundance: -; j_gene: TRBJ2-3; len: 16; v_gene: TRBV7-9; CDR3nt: TGTGCCAGCAGCTTAACCAGGTCTACTAGCACAGATACGCAGTATTTT; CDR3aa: CASSLTRSTSTDTQYF
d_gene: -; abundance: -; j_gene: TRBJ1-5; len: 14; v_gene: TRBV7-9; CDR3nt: TGTGCCAGCAGCTTAGGAGGTCTGGAACAGCCCCAGCATTTT; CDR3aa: CASSLGGLEQPQHF
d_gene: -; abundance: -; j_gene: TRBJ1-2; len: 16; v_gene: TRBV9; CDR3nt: TGTGCCAGCAGCGTAGGAGGGGGAAGGGGTCGGTATGGCTACACCTTC; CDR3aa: CASSVGGGRGRYGYTF
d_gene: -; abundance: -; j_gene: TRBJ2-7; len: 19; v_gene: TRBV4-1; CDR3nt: TGCGCCAGCAGCCAAGATGGTGGAGACGGAAGGGGCAACTACTACGAGCAGTACTTC; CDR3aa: CASSQDGGDGRGNYYEQYF
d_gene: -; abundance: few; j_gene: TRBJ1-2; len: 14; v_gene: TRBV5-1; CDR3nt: TGCGCCAGCAGCTTGGATCCTCAGGGGATAGTCTACACCTTC; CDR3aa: CASSLDPQGIVYTF
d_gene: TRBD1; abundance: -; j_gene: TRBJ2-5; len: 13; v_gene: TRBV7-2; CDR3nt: TGTGCCAGCAGCGGGGGACAGGGAGAGACCCAGTACTTC; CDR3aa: CASSGGQGETQYF
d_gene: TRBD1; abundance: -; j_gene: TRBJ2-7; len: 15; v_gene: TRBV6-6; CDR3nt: TGTGCCAGCAGGGCCCCCGGGACAGGAGACTACGAGCAGTACTTC; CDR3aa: CASRAPGTGDYEQYF
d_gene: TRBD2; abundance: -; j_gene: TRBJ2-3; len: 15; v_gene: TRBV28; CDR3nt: TGTGCCAGCAGTTTGCCAGCGGGGAACACAGATACGCAGTATTTT; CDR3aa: CASSLPAGNTDTQYF
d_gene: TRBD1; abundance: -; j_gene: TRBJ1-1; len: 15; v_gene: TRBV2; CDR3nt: TGTGCCAGCAGGGCGGACAGGGGCGGGAACACTGAAGCTTTCTTT; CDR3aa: CASRADRGGNTEAFF
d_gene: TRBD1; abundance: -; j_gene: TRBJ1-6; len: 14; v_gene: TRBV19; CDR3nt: TGTGCCTCCTGGGGGGACAGGGCCGGGGGAACCCTCCACTTT; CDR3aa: CASWGDRAGGTLHF